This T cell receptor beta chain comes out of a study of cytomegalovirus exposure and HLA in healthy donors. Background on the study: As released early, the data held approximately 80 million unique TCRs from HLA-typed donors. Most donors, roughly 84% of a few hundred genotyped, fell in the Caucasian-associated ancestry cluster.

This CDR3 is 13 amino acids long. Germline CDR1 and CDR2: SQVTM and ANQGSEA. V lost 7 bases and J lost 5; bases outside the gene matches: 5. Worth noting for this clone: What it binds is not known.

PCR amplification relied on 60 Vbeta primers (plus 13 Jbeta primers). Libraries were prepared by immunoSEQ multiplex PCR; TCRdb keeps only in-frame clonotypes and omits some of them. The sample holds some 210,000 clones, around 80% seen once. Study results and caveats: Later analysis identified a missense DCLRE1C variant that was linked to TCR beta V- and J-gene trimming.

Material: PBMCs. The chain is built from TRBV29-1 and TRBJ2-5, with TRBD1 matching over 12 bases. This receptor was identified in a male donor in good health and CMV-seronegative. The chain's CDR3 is CSGDRGRGETQYF. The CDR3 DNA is TGCAGCGGGGACAGGGGGCGCGGGGAGACCCAGTACTTC.